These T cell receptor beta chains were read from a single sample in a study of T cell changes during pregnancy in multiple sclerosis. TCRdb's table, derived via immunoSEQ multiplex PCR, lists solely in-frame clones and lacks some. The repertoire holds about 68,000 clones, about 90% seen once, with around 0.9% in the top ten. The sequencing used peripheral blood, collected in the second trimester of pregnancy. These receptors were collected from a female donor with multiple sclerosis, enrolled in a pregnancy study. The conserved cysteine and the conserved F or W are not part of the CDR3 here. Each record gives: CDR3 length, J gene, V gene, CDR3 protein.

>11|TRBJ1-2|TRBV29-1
SVDPGWSYGYT
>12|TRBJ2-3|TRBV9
ASSVTGGKDTQY
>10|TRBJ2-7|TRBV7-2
ASRKTGNEQY
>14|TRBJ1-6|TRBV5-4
ASSLAAGLANSPLH
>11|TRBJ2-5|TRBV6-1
ASRGRGQETQY
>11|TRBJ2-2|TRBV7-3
ASSVPRTGELF
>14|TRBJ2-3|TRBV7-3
ASSSASGGFTDTQY
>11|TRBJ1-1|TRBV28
ASSSPQRAEAF
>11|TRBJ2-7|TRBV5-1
ASSSNLDYEQY
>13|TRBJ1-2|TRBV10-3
AISEWKTNPYGYT
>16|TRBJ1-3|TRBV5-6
ASSRWGRVSRFGNTIY
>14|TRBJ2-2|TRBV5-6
ASNPGTGGATGELF
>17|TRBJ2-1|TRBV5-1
ASSLGLAGSQSSYNEQF
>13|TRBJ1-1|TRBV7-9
ASSPRENLNTEAF
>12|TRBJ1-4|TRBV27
ASSMGWGDEKLF